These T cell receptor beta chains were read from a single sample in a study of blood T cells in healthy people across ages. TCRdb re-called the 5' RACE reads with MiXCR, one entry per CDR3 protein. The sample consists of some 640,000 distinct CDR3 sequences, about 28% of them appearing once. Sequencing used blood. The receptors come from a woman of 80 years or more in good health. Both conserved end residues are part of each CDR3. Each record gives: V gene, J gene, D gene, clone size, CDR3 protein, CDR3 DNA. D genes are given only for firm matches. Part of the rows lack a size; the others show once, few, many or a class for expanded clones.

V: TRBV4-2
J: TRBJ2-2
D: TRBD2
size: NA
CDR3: CASSQGPRGANTGELFF
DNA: TGTGCCAGCAGCCAAGGGCCGCGGGGGGCGAACACCGGGGAGCTGTTTTTT

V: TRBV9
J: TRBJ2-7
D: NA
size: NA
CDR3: CASSTHSGGSYEQYF
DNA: TGTGCCAGCAGCACCCATAGTGGGGGGTCCTACGAGCAGTACTTC

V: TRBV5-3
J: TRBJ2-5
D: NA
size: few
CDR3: CARSSTPPETQYF
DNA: TGTGCCAGAAGCTCCACTCCACCAGAGACCCAGTACTTC

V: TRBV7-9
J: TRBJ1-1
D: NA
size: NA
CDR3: CASSSDRPGNTEAFF
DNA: TGTGCCAGCAGCTCCGACCGGCCAGGGAACACTGAAGCTTTCTTT

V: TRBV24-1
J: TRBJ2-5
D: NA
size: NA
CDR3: CATSAGQEQYF
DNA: TGTGCCACCAGTGCAGGGCAGGAGCAGTACTTC

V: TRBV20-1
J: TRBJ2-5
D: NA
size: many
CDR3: CSARGQAGGETQYF
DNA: TGCAGTGCTAGAGGTCAGGCAGGCGGGGAGACCCAGTACTTC

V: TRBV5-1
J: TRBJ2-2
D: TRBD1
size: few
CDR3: CASRRDRGRTGELFF
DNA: TGCGCCAGCAGACGGGACAGGGGGCGCACCGGGGAGCTGTTTTTT

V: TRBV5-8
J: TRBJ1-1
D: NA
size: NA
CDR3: CASTRGGGEAFF
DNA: TGTGCCAGCACTAGGGGGGGAGGTGAAGCTTTCTTT

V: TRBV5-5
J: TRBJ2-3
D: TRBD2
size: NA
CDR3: CASSLQGLAGRVVQYF
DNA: TGTGCCAGCAGCTTGCAGGGACTAGCGGGGAGGGTAGTGCAGTATTTT

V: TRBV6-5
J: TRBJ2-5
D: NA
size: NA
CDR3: CASSPNWADEETQYF
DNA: TGTGCCAGCAGTCCTAATTGGGCCGATGAGGAGACCCAGTACTTC

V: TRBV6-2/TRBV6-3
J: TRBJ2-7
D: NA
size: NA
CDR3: CASSYEGLHSYEQYF
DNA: TGTGCCAGCAGTTACGAGGGACTGCACTCCTACGAGCAGTACTTC

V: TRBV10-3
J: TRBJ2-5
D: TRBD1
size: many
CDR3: CATWDRDGETQYF
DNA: TGTGCCACTTGGGACAGGGATGGAGAGACCCAGTACTTC

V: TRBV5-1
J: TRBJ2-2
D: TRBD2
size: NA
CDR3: CASSLGASGGPRTGELFF
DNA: TGCGCCAGCAGCTTGGGAGCTAGCGGGGGCCCGCGGACCGGGGAGCTGTTTTTT

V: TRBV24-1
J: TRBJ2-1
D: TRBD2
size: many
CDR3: CATSEAGVTTYNEQFF
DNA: TGTGCCACCAGTGAGGCGGGGGTGACAACCTACAATGAGCAGTTCTTC

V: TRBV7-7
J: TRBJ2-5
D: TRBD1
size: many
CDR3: CASSRDRGGETQYF
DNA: TGTGCCAGCAGCCGAGACAGGGGGGGGGAGACCCAGTACTTC